The clone carrying this T cell receptor (beta chain) was found many times. These data are taken from a study of T cells in Graves' hyperthyroidism and ophthalmopathy. The V gene's germline CDR1 is SQVTM and CDR2 ANQGSEA. The V end was cut by 1 base, the J end by 3 bases, with 13 bases between. The CDR3 contains 15 residues. It was RNA transcripts that yielded the amplified TCR beta CDR3 regions. Primed by the HTBI set, a first-round RT-PCR was run on the TCR CDR3. TCRdb used MiXCR to reprocess the multiplex PCR reads, holding one entry per CDR3 protein. The sample shows a few hundred thousand distinct CDR3 sequences, approximately 16% of them seen only once.

The V call is TRBV29-1, the J call TRBJ2-1; maybe TRBD2 (5 bases). This TCR derives from a woman aged 30 to 39 with Graves' ophthalmopathy. Sequenced sample: blood. The CDR3 reads CSVEVVEVVYNEQFF. The CDR3 bases are TGCAGCGTTGAAGTGGTGGAGGTAGTCTACAATGAGCAGTTCTTC.